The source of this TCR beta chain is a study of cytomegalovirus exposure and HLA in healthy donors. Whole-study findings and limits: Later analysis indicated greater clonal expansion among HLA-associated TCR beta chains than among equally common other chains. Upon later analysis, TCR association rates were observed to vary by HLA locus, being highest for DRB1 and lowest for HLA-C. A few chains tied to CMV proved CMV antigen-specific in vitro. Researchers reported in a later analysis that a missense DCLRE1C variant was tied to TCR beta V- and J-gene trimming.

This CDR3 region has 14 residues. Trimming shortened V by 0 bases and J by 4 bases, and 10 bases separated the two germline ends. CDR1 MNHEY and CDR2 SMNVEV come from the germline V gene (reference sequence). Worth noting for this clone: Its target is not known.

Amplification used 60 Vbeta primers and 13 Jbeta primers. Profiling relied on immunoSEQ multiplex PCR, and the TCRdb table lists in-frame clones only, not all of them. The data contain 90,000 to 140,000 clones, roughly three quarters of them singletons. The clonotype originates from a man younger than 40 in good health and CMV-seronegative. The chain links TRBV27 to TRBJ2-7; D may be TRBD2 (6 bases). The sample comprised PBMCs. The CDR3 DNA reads TGTGCCAGCAGTTTATCCACGGGGGTTTACGAGCAGTACTTC. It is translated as CASSLSTGVYEQYF.